The next 15 T cell receptor beta chains were all read from a single sample in a study of blood T cell repertoires in COVID-19. Assay: immunoSEQ multiplex PCR; the TCRdb copy retains only in-frame clones and omits some. There are about 270,000 clones in the sample; around 93% occur only once, and approximately 3% lies in the top ten. The sequenced sample was PBMCs or T cells enriched from blood (not recorded which). The source of these receptors is a man aged 40-55 years who had been exposed to COVID-19.

The chain recombines TRBV18 with TRBJ2-2; weak D call: TRBD1 (6 bases). Trimming removed 0 bases from V and 1 base from J, with 9 bases in between. The CDR3 contains 16 residues. Germline CDR1 reads KGHSH; CDR2 reads LQKENI. CDR3 loop: CASSPPEQGNTGELFF. The CDR3 bases are TGTGCCAGCTCACCACCCGAACAGGGGAACACCGGGGAGCTGTTTTTT.

The rearrangement joins TRBV24-1 to TRBJ2-7, with D unclear. CDR1 is KGHDR, CDR2 SFDVKD, per germline. V was clipped by 10 bases and J by 1 base, with 10 bases between them. The length of the CDR3 is 12 residues. Written as DNA, the CDR3 is TGTGCCACTTCCGGTTCGTCCTACGAGCAGTACTTC. Amino acids: CATSGSSYEQYF.

V gene TRBV19 combines with J gene TRBJ1-5; D is perhaps TRBD1 (5 bases). The V gene lost 5 bases and the J gene lost 4 bases, with 9 bases spanning the gap. The CDR3 is 13 residues long. Germline V gene sequence: CDR1 LNHDA, CDR2 SQIVND (reference sequence). This chain's CDR3 is CASSFQGNQPQHF. CDR3 nucleotides: TGTGCCAGTAGTTTCCAGGGAAATCAGCCCCAGCATTTT.

This chain connects TRBV18 to TRBJ2-5, with TRBD2 matching over 10 bases. The CDR3 is made up of 16 amino acids. Germline V gene lookup returns CDR1 KGHSH and CDR2 LQKENI. The V gene end was trimmed by 1 base and the J gene end by 3 bases; junction bases not matched to a gene: 5. The CDR3 sequence: CASSPRGGTSEETQYF. Here the CDR3 DNA reads TGTGCCAGCTCACCACGAGGTGGGACTAGCGAAGAGACCCAGTACTTC. The full variable domain, in which reference TRBV18 and TRBJ2-5 provide the parts outside the CDR3, is NAGVMQNPRHLVRRRGQEARLRCSPMKGHSHVYWYRQLPEEGLKFMVYLQKENIIDESGMPKERFSAEFPKEGPSILRIQQVVRGDSAAYFCASSPRGGTSEETQYFGPGTRLLVL.

The rearrangement uses TRBV28 and TRBJ1-2; maybe TRBD1 (6 bases). CDR1 is MDHEN, CDR2 SYDVKM, per germline. Trimming left V 5 bases short and J 8 bases short, with 21 bases between. CDR3 size: 15 residues. The CDR3 sequence: CASSPRTVPELGYTF. The CDR3 DNA follows: TGTGCCAGCAGTCCGAGGACAGTTCCGGAGCTCGGCTACACCTTC.

The chain employs TRBV9 and TRBJ1-2; a weak D match, TRBD1 (5 bases). This CDR3 spans 15 amino acids. The germline V gene has CDR1 SGDLS and CDR2 YYNGEE. Between the trimmed V and J ends, which lost 4 bases and 4 bases, there was a span of 17 bases. The CDR3 region has the DNA TGTGCCAGCAGCTCAGATAAGGGGTCCGGCTATGGCTACACCTTC. Amino acid sequence: CASSSDKGSGYGYTF.

The CDR3 coding sequence is TGCGCCAGCAGCTCGAGGACAGATACGCAGTATTTT. It yields the protein CASSSRTDTQYF. The chain joins TRBV5-1 to TRBJ2-3, with D uncertain. Germline V gene lookup returns CDR1 SGHRS and CDR2 YFSETQ. Trimming pared 3 bases from V and 3 bases from J, leaving 5 bases between. The CDR3 is made up of 12 amino acids.

The chain carries TRBV12-5 and TRBJ2-7, with D hard to call. V gave up 6 bases and J gave up 6 bases, with 12 bases separating them. The CDR3 has 12 amino acids. In germline, CDR1 is LGHNT, CDR2 FRNRAP. The CDR3: CASGPQATEQYF. CDR3 sequence (DNA): TGTGCTAGTGGCCCCCAGGCCACCGAGCAGTACTTC. Full variable domain (remainder filled in from reference TRBV12-5 and TRBJ2-7): DARVTQTPRHKVTEMGQEVTMRCQPILGHNTVFWYRQTMMQGLELLAYFRNRAPLDDSGMPKDRFSAEMPDATLATLKIQPSEPRDSAVYFCASGPQATEQYFGPGTRLTVT.

Here the CDR3 reads CASSQEGGRFTDTQYF. CDR3 in DNA: TGTGCCAGCAGCCAAGAAGGCGGAAGATTCACAGATACGCAGTATTTT. J is TRBJ2-3 and V is TRBV4-2; D ambiguous. The CDR3 covers 16 residues. Germline values: CDR1 LGHNA, CDR2 YNFKEQ. Trimming left V 0 bases short and J 2 bases short, with 12 bases between.

The V and J genes are TRBV5-1 and TRBJ2-1, with TRBD2 identical over 8 bases. From germline, CDR1 is SGHRS and CDR2 YFSETQ. J gave up 3 bases and V 1 base, and 3 bases lay outside the gene matches. There are 15 residues in the CDR3. The CDR3 loop reads CASSLREGVYNEQFF. In DNA form, the CDR3 reads TGCGCCAGCAGCTTGCGGGAGGGGGTCTACAATGAGCAGTTCTTC.

CDR3 bases: TGCGCCAGCAGCTTGGCCCCAAGGGGCAGCCAGAATCAGCCCCAGCATTTT. Translated, it gives CASSLAPRGSQNQPQHF. This chain uses TRBV5-1 with TRBJ1-5, with a tentative D call TRBD1 (5 bases). Trimming removed 0 bases at V and 4 bases at J, with 17 bases between. From germline, CDR1 is SGHRS and CDR2 YFSETQ. CDR3 length: 17 amino acids.

This sequence joins TRBV19 and TRBJ1-2, with 7 bases matching TRBD1. V lost 5 bases and J lost 7; bases outside the gene matches: 10. The length of the CDR3 is 14 residues. The germline CDR1 and CDR2 sequences are LNHDA and SQIVND (reference sequence). The CDR3 DNA reads as TGTGCCAGTAGTTCCGACAGGGAGATCTCTGGCTACACCTTC. Encoded protein: CASSSDREISGYTF.

This rearrangement joins TRBV28 to TRBJ2-1; D is undetermined. The CDR3 covers 15 residues. The V end was cut by 5 bases, the J end by 2 bases, with 13 bases between. The germline V gene encodes CDR1 MDHEN and CDR2 SYDVKM. CDR3 DNA: TGTGCCAGCAGTCCGACTGGAGAGGCCTACAATGAGCAGTTCTTC. Protein: CASSPTGEAYNEQFF. The full variable domain, rest sourced from reference TRBV28 and TRBJ2-1, is DVKVTQSSRYLVKRTGEKVFLECVQDMDHENMFWYRQDPGLGLRLIYFSYDVKMKEKGDIPEGYSVSREKKERFSLILESASTNQTSMYLCASSPTGEAYNEQFFGPGTRLTVL.

The count of this clone is one. The chain couples TRBV20-1 to TRBJ1-6, with 9 nucleotides matching TRBD1. V dropped 3 bases and J dropped 9; count of bases not matched to a gene: 6. The germline CDR1 and CDR2 sequences are DFQATT and SNEGSKA (reference sequence). The CDR3 extends over 14 amino acids. The CDR3 reads CSASSGQGISPLHF. The CDR3 DNA sequence: TGCAGTGCTAGTAGTGGACAGGGGATTTCACCCCTCCACTTT.

The chain couples TRBV14 to TRBJ2-5; D not certain. CDR3 length: 14 residues. Germline V gene sequence: CDR1 SGHDN, CDR2 FVKESK. Trimming removed 0 bases at V and 2 bases at J, with 7 bases between. CDR3 DNA sequence: TGTGCCAGCAGCCAAGACCCCAGACAAGAGACCCAGTACTTC. Amino acid sequence: CASSQDPRQETQYF.